A selection of T cell receptor beta chains follows, all from one sample in a study of blood T cell repertoires in COVID-19. Clones were sequenced by immunoSEQ multiplex PCR, and TCRdb holds only the in-frame ones, with some missing. The sample has about 200,000 clones, roughly 94% seen once. Source material: peripheral blood. These receptor sequences come from a man younger than 45 with COVID-19, enrolled during active disease. Both conserved end residues are part of each CDR3. Each record gives: J gene, V gene, CDR3 protein.

TRBJ2-2 | TRBV19 | CASSPIAGGELFF
TRBJ2-1 | TRBV6-5 | CASESLGFHEQFF
TRBJ1-5 | TRBV3-1/TRBV3-2 | CASSQDWGLEGRGQNPPNQPQHF
TRBJ2-3 | TRBV19 | CASSIALAGDTQYF
TRBJ1-2 | TRBV9 | CASSTGYYGYTF
TRBJ1-2 | TRBV6-6 | CASSHRGQGAFIGYTF
TRBJ2-7 | TRBV10-3 | CAISALGQGIGAVDEQYF
TRBJ1-2 | TRBV3-1/TRBV3-2 | CASSLRPPAGGGYTF
TRBJ2-7 | TRBV27 | CASSLWDSPYEQYF
TRBJ2-7 | TRBV2 | CASSERVAGPSYEQYF
TRBJ2-7 | TRBV30 | CAWSPPGGGSYEQYF
TRBJ2-5 | TRBV3-1/TRBV3-2 | CASSQDRRGPQETQYF
TRBJ1-1 | TRBV3-1/TRBV3-2 | CASSQGRGEAFF
TRBJ2-5 | TRBV11-2 | CASSTLFRGEETQYF
TRBJ1-1 | TRBV5-1 | CASSLVQQNTEAFF
TRBJ1-1 | TRBV6-1 | CASSESGNWEAFF
TRBJ2-2 | TRBV5-1 | CASSLKAGVTGELFF
TRBJ1-5 | TRBV6-1 | CASSESLERGQPQHF
TRBJ1-2 | TRBV19 | CASYFGQGHGYTF
TRBJ2-1 | TRBV5-1 | CASSLTPYNEQFF
TRBJ2-7 | TRBV19 | CASSIDDRVYEQYF
TRBJ2-1 | TRBV5-4 | CASSFQGGAANEQFF
TRBJ1-2 | TRBV18 | CASSPSSGGGGYTF
TRBJ2-1 | TRBV3-1/TRBV3-2 | CASSLSRGATDEQFF
TRBJ1-5 | TRBV9 | CASSVEPGQPQHF
TRBJ2-5 | TRBV5-1 | CASSPSGGKETQYF
TRBJ2-3 | TRBV27 | CASSFIGDYSTDTQYF
TRBJ1-6 | TRBV18 | CASSPGDSFYNSPLHF
TRBJ2-7 | TRBV11-2 | CASSPGTGWYEQYF
TRBJ2-4 | TRBV9 | CASSVGQVPNIQYF
TRBJ2-2 | TRBV7-3 | CASWGGASGGRPNTGELFF
TRBJ1-2 | TRBV27 | CASSSGTGPRASGYTF
TRBJ1-2 | TRBV19 | CASSPGVGGYTF
TRBJ1-1 | TRBV4-1 | CASSQVLSRRNTEAFF
TRBJ1-2 | TRBV5-1 | CASSTTGSYGYTF
TRBJ2-2 | TRBV14 | CASSLARAGELFF
TRBJ2-3 | TRBV5-1 | CASSSDRVSTDTQYF
TRBJ1-1 | TRBV11-2 | CASSKGTGNTEAFF
TRBJ2-3 | TRBV28 | CASWDTSTDTQYF
TRBJ1-4 | TRBV10-3 | CAISESRPTNEKLFF
TRBJ1-1 | TRBV5-1 | CASSTAGGPDTEAFF
TRBJ1-1 | TRBV25-1 | CASSELGASDTEAFF
TRBJ1-2 | TRBV28 | CASSLLRRGYTF
TRBJ2-7 | TRBV7-9 | CASSRPGTGTFEQYF
TRBJ1-2 | TRBV29-1 | CSSETGGANYGYTF
TRBJ1-1 | TRBV12-5 | CASGLASGTVYTEAFF
TRBJ2-2 | TRBV2 | CASTSPWASGNTGELFF
TRBJ1-1 | TRBV11-2 | CASMQGGWGHSLPEAFF
TRBJ2-7 | TRBV5-1 | CASSLGPSGLYEQYF
TRBJ1-2 | TRBV7-9 | CASSLPDYGYTF
TRBJ1-4 | TRBV7-2 | CASSLRGTGEEKLFF
TRBJ2-5 | TRBV5-1 | CASSHRDRLETQYF
TRBJ2-1 | TRBV13 | CASSPAGLASYNEQFF
TRBJ1-6 | TRBV7-9 | CASSFETGGLYNSPLHF
TRBJ1-4 | TRBV10-3 | CATGDSPNEKLFF
TRBJ1-6 | TRBV9 | CASSARGATDSPLHF
TRBJ1-1 | TRBV4-1 | CASSGGMNTEAFF